Listed here is a single TCR beta chain. This CDR3 is built from 15 residues. Germline-derived CDR1 and CDR2 are SNHLY and FYNNEI. Trimming pared 3 bases from V and 1 base from J, leaving 12 bases between. This sample was included in a study of T cell responses to AZD1222 COVID-19 vaccine. The method was immunoSEQ multiplex PCR; TCRdb's version includes in-frame clones alone and lacks a portion of them. The sample yields fewer than 150,000 clones, roughly nine tenths seen once. The TCR originated in an adult who received the AZD1222 COVID-19 vaccine. V and J are TRBV2 and TRBJ1-1, with D unclear. The sample was peripheral blood, taken 28 days after the second AZD1222 dose. CDR3: CASSEGPSKNTEAFF. Written as DNA, the CDR3 is TGTGCCAGCAGTGAGGGCCCTTCGAAGAACACTGAAGCTTTCTTT.